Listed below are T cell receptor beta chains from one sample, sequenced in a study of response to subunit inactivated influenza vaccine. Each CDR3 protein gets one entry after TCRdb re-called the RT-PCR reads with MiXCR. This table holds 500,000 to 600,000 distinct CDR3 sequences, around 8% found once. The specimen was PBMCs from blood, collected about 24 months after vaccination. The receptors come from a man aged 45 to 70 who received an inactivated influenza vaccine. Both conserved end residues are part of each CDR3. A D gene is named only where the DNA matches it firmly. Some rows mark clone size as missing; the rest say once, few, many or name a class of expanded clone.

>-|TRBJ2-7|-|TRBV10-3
TGTGCCATCAGTGAGATAATGACGAGGGGTTCTTACGAGCAGTACTTC
CAISEIMTRGSYEQYF
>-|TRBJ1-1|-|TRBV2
TGTGCCAGCAGACGGTACACTCGGAACACTGAAGCTTTCTTT
CASRRYTRNTEAFF
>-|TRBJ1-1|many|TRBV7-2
TGTGCCAGCAGCTTTCTAACTGAAGCTTTCTTT
CASSFLTEAFF
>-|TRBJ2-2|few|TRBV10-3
TGTGCCATCAGCAAGAACGCGAACACCGGGGAGCTGTTTTTT
CAISKNANTGELFF
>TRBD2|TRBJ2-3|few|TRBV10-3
TGTGCCATCAGTGGGACTAGCGGGAGGAGCACAGATACGCAGTATTTT
CAISGTSGRSTDTQYF
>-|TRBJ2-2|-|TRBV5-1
TGCGCCAGCAGCTTGCGGCTGGCGGCGATCACCGGGGAGCTGTTTTTT
CASSLRLAAITGELFF
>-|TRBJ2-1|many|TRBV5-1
TGCGCCAGCAGCCAACGACAGCTGGATGAGCAGTTCTTC
CASSQRQLDEQFF
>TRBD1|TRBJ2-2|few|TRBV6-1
TGTGCCACCCACCGACAGGGAAACACCGGGGAGCTGTTTTTT
CATHRQGNTGELFF
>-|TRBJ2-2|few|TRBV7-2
TGTGCCAGCAGTGTGTTAGTCGGGGAGCTGTTTTTT
CASSVLVGELFF
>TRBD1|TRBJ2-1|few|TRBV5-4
TGTGCCAGCAGCCTCCAGGGGGCCATCTACAATGAGCAGTTCTTC
CASSLQGAIYNEQFF
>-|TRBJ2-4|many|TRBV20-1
TGCAGTGCTAGAGCCCCCGGGGGACCGGGAAACATTCAGTACTTC
CSARAPGGPGNIQYF
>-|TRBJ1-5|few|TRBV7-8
TGTGCCAGCACCCCCCTCGGGACCAACAGTCAGCCCCAGCATTTT
CASTPLGTNSQPQHF
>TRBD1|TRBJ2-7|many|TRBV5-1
TGCGCCAGCAGCATCTCGGGACAGGTCTACGAGCAGTACTTC
CASSISGQVYEQYF
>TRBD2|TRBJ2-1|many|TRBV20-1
TGCAGTGCTAGTGCACTAGCGGGTATTAACAATGAGCAGTTCTTC
CSASALAGINNEQFF
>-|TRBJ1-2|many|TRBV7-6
TGTGCCAGCAGCTCCCGGGGGGATCGGGGCTACACCTTC
CASSSRGDRGYTF
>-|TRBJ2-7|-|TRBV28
TGTGCCAGCAGTTCAAAGCGGGCAGACAGGACCAGTAGCTTC
CASSSKRADRTSSF
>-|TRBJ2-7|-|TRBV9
TGTGCCAGCAGCGTAGGTAAGGGTCCAGTCTACGAGCAGTACTTC
CASSVGKGPVYEQYF
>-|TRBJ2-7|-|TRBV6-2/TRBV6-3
TGTGCCAGCAGCGCCGACCCCGCGGAGCAGTACTTC
CASSADPAEQYF
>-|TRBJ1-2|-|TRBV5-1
TGCGCCAGCAGCTTGGGGGCAGAAAATGGCTACACCTTC
CASSLGAENGYTF
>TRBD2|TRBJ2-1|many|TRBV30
TGTGCCTGGAGCCAACCGGGACTAGCGGGGGGGAAGCAGTTCTTC
CAWSQPGLAGGKQFF
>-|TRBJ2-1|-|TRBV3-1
TGTGCCAGCAGCCTGATGGGTCGGACCCCCCCGCGCAATGAGCAGTTCTTC
CASSLMGRTPPRNEQFF
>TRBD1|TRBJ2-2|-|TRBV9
TGTGCCAGCAGCTTGGGACAGGGAAGACTTACCGGGGAGCTGTTTTTT
CASSLGQGRLTGELFF
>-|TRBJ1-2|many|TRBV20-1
TGCAGTGCCACGACAGCGGCCACTGGCTACACCTTC
CSATTAATGYTF
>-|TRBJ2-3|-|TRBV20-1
TGCAGTGCCGAGAAACAGACGGGGAACACAGATATGCAGTATTTT
CSAEKQTGNTDMQYF
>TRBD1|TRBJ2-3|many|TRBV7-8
TGTGCCAGCAGCTTTACCCCTGAGACAGGGGGCTATTACGATACGCAGTATTTT
CASSFTPETGGYYDTQYF
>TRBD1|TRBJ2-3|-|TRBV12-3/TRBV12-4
TGTGCCAGCAGTCGATACCGGGACAGGAAGGAAGATACGCAGTATTTT
CASSRYRDRKEDTQYF
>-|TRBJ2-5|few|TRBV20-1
TGCAGTGCTATCCCGGGGTGGGAGACCCAGTACTTC
CSAIPGWETQYF
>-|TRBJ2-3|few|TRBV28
TGTGCCGTTGGAACCTGGACAGATACGCAGTATTTT
CAVGTWTDTQYF
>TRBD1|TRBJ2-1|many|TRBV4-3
TGCGCCAGCAGCCAAGATTTTTGGGACAGATACAATGAGCAGTTCTTC
CASSQDFWDRYNEQFF
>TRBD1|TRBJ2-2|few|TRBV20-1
TGCAGTGGTAGGGACAGGCATAGGCGCACCGGGGAGCTGTTTTTT
CSGRDRHRRTGELFF
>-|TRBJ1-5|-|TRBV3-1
TGTGCCAGCAGCCAAGTTCGCGAAAGGGTTTCCCCCCAGCATTTT
CASSQVRERVSPQHF
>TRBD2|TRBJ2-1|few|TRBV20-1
TGCAGTGCCCCAAGACTAGCGGTAAACAATGAGCAGTTCTTC
CSAPRLAVNNEQFF
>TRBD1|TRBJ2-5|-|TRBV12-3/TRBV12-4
TGTGCCAGCAGCTCGTGGACAGGAGGAGATACCCAGTACTTC
CASSSWTGGDTQYF
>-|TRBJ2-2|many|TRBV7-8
TGTGCCAGCAGCCCCTCCCGAAGATCGAACACCGGGGAGCTGTTTTTT
CASSPSRRSNTGELFF
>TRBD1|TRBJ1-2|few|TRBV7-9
TGTGCCAGCAGCTTACAATCCGGGACAGGGGCTGATGGCTACACCTTC
CASSLQSGTGADGYTF
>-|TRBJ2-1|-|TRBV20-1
TGCAGTGCTCAGAACTCCTACAATGAGCAGTTCTTC
CSAQNSYNEQFF